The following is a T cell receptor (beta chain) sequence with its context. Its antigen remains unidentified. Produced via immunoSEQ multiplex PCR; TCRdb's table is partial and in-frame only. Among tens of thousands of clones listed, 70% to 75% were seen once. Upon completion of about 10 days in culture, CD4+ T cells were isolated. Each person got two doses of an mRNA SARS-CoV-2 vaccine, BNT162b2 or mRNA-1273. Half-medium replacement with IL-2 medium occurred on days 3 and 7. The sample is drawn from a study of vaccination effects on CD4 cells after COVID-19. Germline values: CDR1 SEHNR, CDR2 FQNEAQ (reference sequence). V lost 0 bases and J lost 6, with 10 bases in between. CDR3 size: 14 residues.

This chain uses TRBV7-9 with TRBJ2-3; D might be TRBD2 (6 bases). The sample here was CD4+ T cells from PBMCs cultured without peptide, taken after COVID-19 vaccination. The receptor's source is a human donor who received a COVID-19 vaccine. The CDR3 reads CASSLAGGVDTQYF. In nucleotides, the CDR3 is TGTGCCAGCAGCTTAGCGGGGGGAGTGGATACGCAGTATTTT.